This T cell receptor (beta chain) was retrieved from a study of T cells in Graves' hyperthyroidism and ophthalmopathy. Amplified TCR beta CDR3 regions derived from RNA transcripts. With the HTBI primer set, the TCR CDR3 went through a first round of RT-PCR. Using its own MiXCR run on the multiplex PCR reads, TCRdb lists one record per CDR3 protein. Seen here are 200,000 to 250,000 distinct CDR3 sequences, approximately 16% observed once, and the top ten hold roughly 44%. The sequencing sample was made of blood. This receptor was obtained from a man aged 35-49 years with Graves' hyperthyroidism.

The CDR3 loop is CASSPQQGVVYEQYF. CDR3 in DNA: TGTGCCAGCAGCCCCCAGCAGGGGGTGGTGTACGAGCAGTACTTC. V gene TRBV9 combines with J gene TRBJ2-7; TRBD1 agrees at 7 bases. The J segment lost 4 bases and the V segment lost 4 bases, leaving 11 bases of the junction unmatched. Germline CDR1 reads SGDLS; CDR2 reads YYNGEE. The CDR3 totals 15 residues.